This TCR beta chain came from a study of blood T cell repertoires in COVID-19. Background on the study: The analysed material was cDNA or gDNA that came from T cells, B-cell-depleted T cells, or PBMCs.

Assay: immunoSEQ multiplex PCR; the TCRdb copy retains only in-frame clones and omits some. The data contain about 70,000 clones, about four fifths of them singletons. The TCR comes from a man between 70 and 80 years old who had recovered from COVID-19. Input material: peripheral blood.

CDR3: CASSRPDRGETQYF. As DNA, the CDR3 is TGTGCCAGCAGCCGCCCGGACAGGGGAGAGACCCAGTACTTC. The rearrangement uses TRBV7-9 and TRBJ2-5; 9 bases agree with TRBD1. Germline V lookup: CDR1 SEHNR, CDR2 FQNEAQ (reference sequence). CDR3 length: 14 residues. Trimming at V came to 5 bases and at J to 4 bases, leaving 5 bases not matched to a gene.